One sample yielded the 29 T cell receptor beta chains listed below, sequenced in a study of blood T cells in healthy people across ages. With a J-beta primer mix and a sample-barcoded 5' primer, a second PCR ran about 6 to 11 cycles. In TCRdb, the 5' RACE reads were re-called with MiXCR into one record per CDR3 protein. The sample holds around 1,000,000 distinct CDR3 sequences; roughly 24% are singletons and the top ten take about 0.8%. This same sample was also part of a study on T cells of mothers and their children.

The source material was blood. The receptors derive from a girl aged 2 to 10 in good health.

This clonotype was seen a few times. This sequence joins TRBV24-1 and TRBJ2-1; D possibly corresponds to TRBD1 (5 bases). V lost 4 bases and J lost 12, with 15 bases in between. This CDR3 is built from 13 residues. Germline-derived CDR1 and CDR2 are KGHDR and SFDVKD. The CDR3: CATSERQTQWQFF. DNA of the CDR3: TGTGCCACCAGTGAACGACAGACACAGTGGCAGTTCTTC.

CDR3 sequence reads: CSVVPLATNEKLFF. CDR3 bases: TGCAGCGTTGTACCGCTAGCAACTAATGAAAAACTGTTTTTT. The V and J genes are TRBV29-1 and TRBJ1-4; D is uncertain. Germline-derived CDR1 and CDR2 are SQVTM and ANQGSEA. V shed 4 bases and J shed 0 bases, with 9 bases lying between them. This CDR3 has 14 residues.

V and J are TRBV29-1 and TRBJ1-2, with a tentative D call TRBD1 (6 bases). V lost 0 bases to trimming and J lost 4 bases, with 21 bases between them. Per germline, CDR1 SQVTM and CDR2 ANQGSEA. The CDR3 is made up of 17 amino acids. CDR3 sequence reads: CSVEDVTGTKSSYGYTF. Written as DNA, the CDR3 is TGCAGCGTTGAAGATGTTACCGGGACAAAATCCTCCTATGGCTACACCTTC.

Written as DNA, the CDR3 is TGTGCCAGCAGTGTAAGGGGGCACACTGAAGCTTTCTTT. This encodes CASSVRGHTEAFF. V and J are TRBV7-3 and TRBJ1-1; TRBD1 aligns across 7 bases. With V trimmed by 6 bases and J by 3 bases, 4 bases remained unmatched. CDR1 and CDR2 from the germline V gene are SGHTA and FQGTGA. CDR3 size: 13 residues.

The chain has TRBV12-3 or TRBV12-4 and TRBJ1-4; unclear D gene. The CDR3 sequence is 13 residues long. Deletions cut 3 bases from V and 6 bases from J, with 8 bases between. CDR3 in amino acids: CASSLAKDEKLFF. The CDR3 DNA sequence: TGTGCCAGCAGTTTGGCCAAAGATGAAAAACTGTTTTTT.

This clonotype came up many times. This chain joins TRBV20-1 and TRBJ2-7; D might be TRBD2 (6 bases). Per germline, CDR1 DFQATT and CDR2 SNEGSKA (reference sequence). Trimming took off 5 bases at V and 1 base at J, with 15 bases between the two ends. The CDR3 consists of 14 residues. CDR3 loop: CSAATSGSSYEQYF. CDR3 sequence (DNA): TGCAGTGCTGCGACTAGTGGGAGTTCCTACGAGCAGTACTTC.

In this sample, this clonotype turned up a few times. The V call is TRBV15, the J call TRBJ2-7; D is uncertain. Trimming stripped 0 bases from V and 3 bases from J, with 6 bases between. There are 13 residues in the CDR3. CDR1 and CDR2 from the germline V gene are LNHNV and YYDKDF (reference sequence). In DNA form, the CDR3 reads TGTGCCACCAGCAGAGATAATGGCTACGAGCAGTACTTC. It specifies CATSRDNGYEQYF.

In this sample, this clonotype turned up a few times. Here the CDR3 reads CATSDPGQGAQDTQYF. The CDR3, as DNA: TGTGCCACCAGTGATCCAGGACAGGGGGCGCAGGATACGCAGTATTTT. The V gene is TRBV24-1, the J gene TRBJ2-3; 11 bases are a match to TRBD1. The V gene's germline CDR1 is KGHDR and CDR2 SFDVKD. CDR3 length equals 16 residues. J was trimmed by 6 bases and V by 3 bases; bases with no gene match: 7.

CDR3 nucleotide sequence: TGTGCCAGCAGTTACCAACGACAGGGGAAATATAGCGAGCAGTACTTC. It encodes CASSYQRQGKYSEQYF. The chain uses TRBV6-5 and TRBJ2-5, with 8 positions matching TRBD1. The J call could be wrong; TRBJ2-7 is a better fit for the DNA end. Germline V gene sequence: CDR1 MNHEY, CDR2 SVGAGI. This CDR3 contains 16 residues.

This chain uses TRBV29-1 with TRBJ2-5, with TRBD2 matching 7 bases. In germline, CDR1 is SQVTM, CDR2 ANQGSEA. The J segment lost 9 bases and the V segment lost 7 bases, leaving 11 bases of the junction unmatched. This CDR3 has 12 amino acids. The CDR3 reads CSARTGAGAQYF. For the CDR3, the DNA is TGCAGCGCAAGGACCGGGGCGGGGGCCCAGTACTTC.

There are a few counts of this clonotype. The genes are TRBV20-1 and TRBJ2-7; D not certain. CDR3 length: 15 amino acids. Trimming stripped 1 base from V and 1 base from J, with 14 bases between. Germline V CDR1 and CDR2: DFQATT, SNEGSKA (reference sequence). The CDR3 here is CSARGTGSGSYEQYF. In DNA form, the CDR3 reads TGCAGTGCTAGAGGTACCGGATCGGGTTCCTACGAGCAGTACTTC.

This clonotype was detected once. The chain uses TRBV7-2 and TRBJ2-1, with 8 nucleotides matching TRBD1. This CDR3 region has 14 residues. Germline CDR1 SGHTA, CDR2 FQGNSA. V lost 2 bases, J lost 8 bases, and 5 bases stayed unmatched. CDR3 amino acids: CASSLMAGGDEQFF. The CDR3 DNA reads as TGTGCCAGCAGCTTAATGGCAGGGGGCGATGAGCAGTTCTTC.

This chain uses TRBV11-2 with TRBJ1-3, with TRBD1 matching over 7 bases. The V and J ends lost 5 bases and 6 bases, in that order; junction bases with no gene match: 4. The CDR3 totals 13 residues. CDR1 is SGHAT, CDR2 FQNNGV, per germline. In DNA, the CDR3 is TGTGCCAGCAGCACGGGACAGATAAACACCATATATTTT. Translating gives CASSTGQINTIYF.

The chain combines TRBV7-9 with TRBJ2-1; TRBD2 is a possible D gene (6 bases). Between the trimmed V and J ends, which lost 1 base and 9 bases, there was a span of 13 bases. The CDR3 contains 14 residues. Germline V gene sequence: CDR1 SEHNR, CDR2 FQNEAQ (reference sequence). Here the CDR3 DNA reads TGTGCCAGCAGCTTAGAGGGTAGCGGAATTGAGCAGTTCTTC. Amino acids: CASSLEGSGIEQFF.

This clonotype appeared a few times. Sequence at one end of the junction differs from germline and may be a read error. The CDR3 sequence: CASGLGDTISGANVLTF. The CDR3 DNA reads TGTGCCAGCGGCTTAGGGGACACCATCTCTGGGGCCAACGTCCTGACTTTC. The chain is built from TRBV13 and TRBJ2-6; D is possibly TRBD1 (6 bases). CDR3 length equals 17 residues. CDR1 PRHDT and CDR2 FYEKMQ come from the germline V gene (reference sequence).

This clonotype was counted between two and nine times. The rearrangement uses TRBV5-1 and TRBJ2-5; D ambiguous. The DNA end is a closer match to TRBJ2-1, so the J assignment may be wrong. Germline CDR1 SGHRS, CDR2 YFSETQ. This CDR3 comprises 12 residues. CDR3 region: CASSLDFSFQFF. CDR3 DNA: TGCGCCAGCAGCTTGGACTTCTCATTCCAGTTCTTC.

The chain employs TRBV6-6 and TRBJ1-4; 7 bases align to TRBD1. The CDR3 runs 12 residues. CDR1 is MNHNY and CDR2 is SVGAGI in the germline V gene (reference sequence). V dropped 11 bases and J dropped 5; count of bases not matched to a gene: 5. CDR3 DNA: TGTGCCCCAGGGGGGGCGAATGAAAAACTGTTTTTT. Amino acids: CAPGGANEKLFF.

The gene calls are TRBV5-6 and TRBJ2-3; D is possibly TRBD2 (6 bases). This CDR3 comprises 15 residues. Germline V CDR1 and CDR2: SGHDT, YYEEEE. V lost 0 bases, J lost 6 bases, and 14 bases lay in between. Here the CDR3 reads CASSLAPGEADTQYF. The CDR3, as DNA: TGTGCCAGCAGCTTGGCCCCGGGAGAAGCCGATACGCAGTATTTT.

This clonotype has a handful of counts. The CDR3 sequence is CASSQGGYLNTEAFF. The CDR3 nucleotides read TGCGCCAGCAGCCAGGGGGGGTACCTGAACACTGAAGCTTTCTTT. The chain combines TRBV4-1 with TRBJ1-1; tentative D call: TRBD1 (5 bases). The length of the CDR3 is 15 residues. Germline assignment: CDR1 MGHRA and CDR2 YSYEKL. V was clipped by 3 bases and J by 0 bases, with 11 bases between them.

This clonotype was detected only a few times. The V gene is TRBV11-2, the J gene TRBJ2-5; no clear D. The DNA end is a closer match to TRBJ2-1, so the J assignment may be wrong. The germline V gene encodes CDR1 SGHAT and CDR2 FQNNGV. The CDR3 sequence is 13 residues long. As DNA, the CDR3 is TGTGCCAGCAGACCCCCCGACCGCAACCAGCAGTTCTTC. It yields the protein CASRPPDRNQQFF.

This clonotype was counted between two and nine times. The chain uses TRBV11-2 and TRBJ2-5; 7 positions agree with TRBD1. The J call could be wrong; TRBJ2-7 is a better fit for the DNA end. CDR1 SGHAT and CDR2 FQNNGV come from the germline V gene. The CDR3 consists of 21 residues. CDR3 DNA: TGTGCCAGCAGCTTCGGGACAGCAAGGCCAGTCGTCGGAATGGCGACGTACGAGCAGTACTTC. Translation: CASSFGTARPVVGMATYEQYF.

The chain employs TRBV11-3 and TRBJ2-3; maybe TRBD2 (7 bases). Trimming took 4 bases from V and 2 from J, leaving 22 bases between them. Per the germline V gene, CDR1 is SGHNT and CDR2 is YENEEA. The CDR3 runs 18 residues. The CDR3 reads CASSSRGAGVLNTDTQYF. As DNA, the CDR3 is TGTGCCAGCAGCTCCCGGGGGGCAGGGGTCTTAAACACAGATACGCAGTATTTT.

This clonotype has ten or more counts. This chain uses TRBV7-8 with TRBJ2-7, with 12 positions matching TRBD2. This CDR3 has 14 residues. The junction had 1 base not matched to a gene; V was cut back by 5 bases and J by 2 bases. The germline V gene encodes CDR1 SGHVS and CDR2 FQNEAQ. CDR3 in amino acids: CASSPSGGAYEQYF. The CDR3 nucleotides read TGTGCCAGCAGCCCTAGCGGGGGGGCCTACGAGCAGTACTTC.

The DNA for the CDR3 is TGCAGCGTCCCAGGGGTCAAGGGGGATGGCTACACCTTC. This translates into CSVPGVKGDGYTF. The chain uses TRBV29-1 and TRBJ1-2; D is possibly TRBD1 (6 bases). This CDR3 comprises 13 residues. V dropped 6 bases and J dropped 6 bases, with 17 bases sitting between them. Germline loops: CDR1 SQVTM, CDR2 ANQGSEA.

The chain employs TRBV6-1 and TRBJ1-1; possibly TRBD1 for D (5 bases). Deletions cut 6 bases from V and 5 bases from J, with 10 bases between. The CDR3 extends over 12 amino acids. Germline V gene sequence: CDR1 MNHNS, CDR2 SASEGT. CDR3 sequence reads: CASRRGLTEAFF. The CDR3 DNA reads TGTGCCAGCAGGCGGGGACTGACTGAAGCTTTCTTT.

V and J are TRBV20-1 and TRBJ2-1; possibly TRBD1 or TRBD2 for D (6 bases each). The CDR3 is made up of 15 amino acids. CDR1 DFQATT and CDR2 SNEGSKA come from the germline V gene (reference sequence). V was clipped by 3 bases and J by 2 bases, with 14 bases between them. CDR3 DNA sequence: TGCAGTGCTAGCCCAGCGGAGGGGGCCTACAATGAGCAGTTCTTC. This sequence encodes CSASPAEGAYNEQFF.

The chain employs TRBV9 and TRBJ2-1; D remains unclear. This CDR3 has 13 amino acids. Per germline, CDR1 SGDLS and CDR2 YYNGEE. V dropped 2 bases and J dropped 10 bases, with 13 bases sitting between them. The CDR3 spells CASSVTPRREQFF. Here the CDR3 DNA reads TGTGCCAGCAGCGTCACCCCCCGGCGGGAGCAGTTCTTC.

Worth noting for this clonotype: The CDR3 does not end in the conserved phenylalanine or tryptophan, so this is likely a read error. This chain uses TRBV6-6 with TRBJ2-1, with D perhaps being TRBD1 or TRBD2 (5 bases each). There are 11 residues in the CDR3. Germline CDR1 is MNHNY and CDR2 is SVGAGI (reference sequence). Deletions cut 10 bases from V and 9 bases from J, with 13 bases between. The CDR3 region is CAMGVGGEQFL. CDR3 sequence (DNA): TGTGCCATGGGAGTTGGGGGTGAGCAGTTCTTG.

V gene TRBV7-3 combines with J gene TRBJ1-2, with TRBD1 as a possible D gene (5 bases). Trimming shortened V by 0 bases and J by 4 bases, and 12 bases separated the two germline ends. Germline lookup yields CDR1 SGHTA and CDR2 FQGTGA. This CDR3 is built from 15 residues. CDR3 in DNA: TGTGCCAGCAGCTTAACGGCCGGAGGGACCTATGGCTACACCTTC. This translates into CASSLTAGGTYGYTF.